A selection of T cell receptor beta chains follows, all from one sample in a study of blood T cell repertoires in COVID-19. TCRdb's copy holds only in-frame clones and misses some; the assay was immunoSEQ multiplex PCR. The sample lists 100,000 to 150,000 clones; approximately 90% were seen once. The source material was peripheral blood. These receptors all come from a woman aged 80 or over with acute or convalescent COVID-19. The CDR3 runs from the conserved cysteine through the conserved F or W. The order of the fields is J gene, V gene, clone size, D gene, CDR3 protein, CDR3 DNA. The D gene is left open where the match is weak. The size entry is marked missing in some rows and otherwise reads once, few, many or a size class.

>TRBJ1-1|TRBV5-4|-|-
CASSLWGVNTEAFF
TGTGCCAGCAGCTTGTGGGGGGTGAACACTGAAGCTTTCTTT
>TRBJ2-7|TRBV28|few|TRBD1
CASSSGQTTYEQYF
TGTGCCAGCAGTTCGGGACAGACAACCTACGAGCAGTACTTC
>TRBJ1-2|TRBV19|-|-
CASSQPGYGYTF
TGTGCCTCCTCCCAACCCGGCTATGGCTACACCTTC
>TRBJ1-5|TRBV6-2/TRBV6-3|once|-
CASSSPRGGVNQPQHF
TGTGCCAGCAGCTCCCCTCGGGGTGGGGTAAATCAGCCCCAGCATTTT
>TRBJ2-1|TRBV5-1|-|TRBD2
CASSTSGGSYNEQFF
TGCGCCAGCAGCACGAGCGGGGGTTCCTACAATGAGCAGTTCTTC
>TRBJ1-5|TRBV2|-|-
CASTERRVTQPQHF
TGTGCCAGCACCGAAAGGCGGGTAACCCAGCCCCAGCATTTT
>TRBJ1-1|TRBV6-2/TRBV6-3|once|TRBD1
CASSYSRDRERSTEAFF
TGTGCCAGCAGTTACTCGAGGGACAGGGAGAGAAGCACTGAAGCTTTCTTT
>TRBJ1-6|TRBV19|-|TRBD1
CASTLTGSYNSPLHF
TGTGCCAGTACTCTGACAGGGTCTTACAATTCACCCCTCCACTTT
>TRBJ1-1|TRBV28|-|-
CASSSLPPKAFF
TGTGCCAGCAGCTCCTTGCCCCCTAAGGCTTTCTTT
>TRBJ2-2|TRBV7-3|-|TRBD2
CASSKTSGGATGELFF
TGTGCCAGCAGCAAGACTAGCGGGGGGGCCACCGGGGAGCTGTTTTTT
>TRBJ1-1|TRBV4-1|many|-
CASSQEGAGAEAFF
TGCGCCAGCAGCCAAGAGGGGGCTGGCGCTGAAGCTTTCTTT
>TRBJ2-1|TRBV4-3|-|TRBD1
CASSQELGQGVEQFF
TGCGCCAGCAGCCAAGAACTAGGACAGGGGGTTGAGCAGTTCTTC
>TRBJ2-3|TRBV6-5|-|-
CASRGLSTDTQYF
TGTGCCAGCCGGGGACTTAGCACAGATACGCAGTATTTT
>TRBJ1-4|TRBV25-1|-|TRBD1
CASRGQGASIEKLFF
TGTGCCAGCCGGGGACAGGGGGCGTCAATTGAAAAACTGTTTTTT
>TRBJ1-2|TRBV9|-|-
CASSVGPEGYGYTF
TGTGCCAGCAGCGTAGGACCGGAGGGATATGGCTACACCTTC
>TRBJ1-1|TRBV5-1|-|TRBD1
CASTRQGFTEAFF
TGCGCCAGTACAAGACAGGGGTTCACTGAAGCTTTCTTT
>TRBJ1-2|TRBV7-8|-|TRBD1
CASSLVQQGAYGYTF
TGTGCCAGCAGCTTAGTTCAACAGGGGGCCTATGGCTACACCTTC
>TRBJ2-7|TRBV5-1|few|-
CASSLDRGEQYF
TGCGCCAGCAGCTTGGATCGGGGCGAGCAGTACTTC
>TRBJ1-4|TRBV5-1|-|TRBD1
CASSAGTGAEKLFF
TGCGCCAGCAGCGCCGGGACAGGGGCCGAAAAACTGTTTTTT
>TRBJ2-5|TRBV5-1|-|TRBD2
CASSMTSGALQETQYF
TGCGCCAGCAGCATGACTAGCGGGGCCCTTCAAGAGACCCAGTACTTC
>TRBJ2-2|TRBV5-1|-|-
CASSLATVGAGELFF
TGCGCCAGCAGCTTGGCCACAGTAGGGGCCGGGGAGCTGTTTTTT
>TRBJ1-2|TRBV6-5|few|TRBD1
CASSKQGTNYGYTF
TGTGCCAGCAGTAAACAGGGGACTAACTATGGCTACACCTTC
>TRBJ1-1|TRBV18|few|-
CASSDQGGTEAFF
TGTGCCAGCTCGGATCAGGGTGGCACTGAAGCTTTCTTT
>TRBJ2-1|TRBV10-1|-|TRBD1
CASSDGTGVGNEQFF
TGCGCCAGCAGTGATGGGACAGGGGTGGGCAATGAGCAGTTCTTC
>TRBJ2-7|TRBV28|-|TRBD1
CASSADRWYF
TGTGCCAGCAGTGCGGACAGGTGGTACTTC
>TRBJ2-2|TRBV5-1|-|-
CASSLGRGKNTGELFF
TGCGCCAGCAGCCTAGGAAGAGGGAAGAACACCGGGGAGCTGTTTTTT
>TRBJ2-1|TRBV19|-|TRBD2
CASSRTGTSGYNEQFF
TGTGCCAGTAGTCGTACCGGGACTAGCGGATACAATGAGCAGTTCTTC
>TRBJ2-3|TRBV10-3|once|TRBD2
CAISQGTSGASTDTQYF
TGTGCCATCAGTCAAGGGACTAGCGGAGCAAGCACAGATACGCAGTATTTT
>TRBJ1-2|TRBV27|-|-
CASSLSGPNYGYTF
TGTGCCAGCAGTTTATCGGGGCCCAACTATGGCTACACCTTC
>TRBJ1-2|TRBV28|-|TRBD1
CASSPESGQGARDGYTF
TGTGCCAGCAGTCCCGAATCGGGACAGGGGGCTAGAGATGGCTACACCTTC
>TRBJ2-5|TRBV11-2|-|TRBD2
CASSPGGGGSQETQYF
TGTGCCAGCAGCCCGGGGGGCGGGGGGTCACAAGAGACCCAGTACTTC
>TRBJ2-1|TRBV12-3/TRBV12-4|-|-
CASSPIGGEQFF
TGTGCCAGCAGTCCGATCGGGGGTGAGCAGTTCTTC
>TRBJ2-5|TRBV5-1|-|-
CASSLTRGPIQETQYF
TGCGCCAGCAGCTTGACGAGAGGGCCCATACAAGAGACCCAGTACTTC
>TRBJ1-2|TRBV7-9|-|TRBD1
CASSLTGQLRDGYTF
TGTGCCAGCAGCTTAACGGGACAGTTGAGGGATGGCTACACCTTC
>TRBJ2-1|TRBV28|-|TRBD2
CASSPWSGRVNEQFF
TGTGCCAGCAGCCCGTGGAGCGGGAGAGTAAATGAGCAGTTCTTC
>TRBJ2-2|TRBV4-2|once|-
CASSQDGAAGELFF
TGTGCCAGCAGCCAAGATGGCGCGGCTGGGGAGCTGTTTTTT
>TRBJ1-2|TRBV7-2|-|-
CASSPDRSPYGYTF
TGTGCCAGCAGCCCTGACAGGAGCCCTTATGGCTACACCTTC
>TRBJ1-2|TRBV7-2|once|-
CASSLTIDYGYTF
TGTGCCAGCAGCCTGACTATCGACTATGGCTACACCTTC
>TRBJ2-1|TRBV6-5|-|TRBD2
CASSSRGGRWNEQFF
TGTGCCAGCAGTTCTCGGGGGGGCAGATGGAATGAGCAGTTCTTC
>TRBJ2-2|TRBV29-1|-|-
CSVTGITNTGELFF
TGCAGCGTCACAGGCATCACGAACACCGGGGAGCTGTTTTTT
>TRBJ1-6|TRBV3-1/TRBV3-2|-|-
CASSFSYNSPLHF
TGTGCCAGCAGTTTCAGCTATAATTCACCCCTCCACTTT
>TRBJ2-5|TRBV28|-|-
CASRSGSLQETQYF
TGTGCCAGCAGGAGCGGGTCTTTGCAAGAGACCCAGTACTTC
>TRBJ1-1|TRBV19|-|-
CASPPPQGRRKNMNTEAFF
TGTGCCAGTCCTCCCCCACAGGGACGCAGAAAAAATATGAACACTGAAGCTTTCTTT
>TRBJ2-1|TRBV3-1/TRBV3-2|-|TRBD1
CASSRTGEPGQGAWNEQFF
TGTGCCAGCAGCCGAACAGGGGAGCCCGGACAGGGGGCATGGAATGAGCAGTTCTTC
>TRBJ1-2|TRBV28|-|-
CASSFNGNYGYTF
TGTGCCAGCAGTTTTAACGGTAACTATGGCTACACCTTC
>TRBJ1-4|TRBV9|-|-
CASSVEISSNEKLFF
TGTGCCAGCAGCGTAGAGATCAGTTCCAATGAAAAACTGTTTTTT
>TRBJ2-1|TRBV6-4|-|-
CASSDSLASNEQFF
TGTGCCAGCAGTGACTCCCTAGCGAGTAATGAGCAGTTCTTC
>TRBJ2-7|TRBV6-5|-|-
CASSYRQGKTYEQYF
TGTGCCAGCAGTTACAGGCAGGGAAAAACCTACGAGCAGTACTTC
>TRBJ1-2|TRBV6-4|-|-
CASSDGPNYGYTF
TGTGCCAGCAGTGACGGGCCGAACTATGGCTACACCTTC
>TRBJ2-2|TRBV19|-|TRBD1
CASSGLGQGWNTGELFF
TGTGCCAGTAGTGGATTGGGACAGGGGTGGAACACCGGGGAGCTGTTTTTT
>TRBJ2-7|TRBV7-3|-|TRBD2
CASSLQTSGRLGEQYF
TGTGCCAGCAGCTTACAAACTAGCGGGAGGTTGGGCGAGCAGTACTTC
>TRBJ1-5|TRBV6-2/TRBV6-3|-|-
CASSYSSGTWQPQHF
TGTGCCAGCAGTTACTCATCCGGGACTTGGCAGCCCCAGCATTTT
>TRBJ2-1|TRBV3-1/TRBV3-2|-|TRBD1
CASSQQGQGRNEQFF
TGTGCCAGCAGCCAACAAGGACAGGGGAGAAATGAGCAGTTCTTC
>TRBJ1-3|TRBV29-1|-|-
CSVQRGTGNTIYF
TGCAGCGTCCAAAGGGGGACTGGAAACACCATATATTTT
>TRBJ2-7|TRBV2|few|TRBD1
CASRNGAGGDEQYF
TGTGCCAGCCGGAATGGGGCAGGGGGCGACGAGCAGTACTTC
>TRBJ1-5|TRBV18|-|TRBD1
CASSRQTGGRNQPQHF
TGTGCCAGCTCACGCCAAACAGGGGGACGGAATCAGCCCCAGCATTTT
>TRBJ1-1|TRBV3-1/TRBV3-2|-|TRBD1
CASRSGQGGLNTEAFF
TGTGCCAGCAGGTCGGGACAGGGAGGGCTGAACACTGAAGCTTTCTTT
>TRBJ2-3|TRBV5-1|-|-
CASSLRPGGRGTDTQYF
TGCGCCAGCAGCTTAAGGCCCGGGGGAAGGGGCACAGATACGCAGTATTTT
>TRBJ2-5|TRBV19|-|-
CASSILRAETQYF
TGTGCCAGTAGTATCCTCAGGGCAGAGACCCAGTACTTC